Each of the 23 T cell receptor beta chains below was sequenced from the same sample in a study of PD-L1 blockade in urothelial cancer. This table comes from immunoSEQ multiplex PCR, and its TCRdb copy is limited to in-frame clones, with some not included. The sample lists approximately 90,000 clones, roughly 89% seen once, with around 1.5% in the top ten. Time point meaning: pretreatment peripheral blood. The starting material was PBMCs, obtained around atezolizumab (anti-PD-L1) treatment. These receptors all stem from a man in his 60s with urothelial cancer.

The chain employs TRBV6-1 and TRBJ1-5; D remains unclear. Germline assignment: CDR1 MNHNS and CDR2 SASEGT. There are 17 residues in the CDR3. The V end lost 3 bases, the J end lost 6 bases, and 21 bases lay between the germline ends. The CDR3 protein is CASSDPGVTRVSQPQHF. In DNA form, the CDR3 reads TGTGCCAGCAGTGACCCTGGGGTGACGCGGGTTAGTCAGCCCCAGCATTTT.

The gene calls are TRBV5-1 and TRBJ2-2; TRBD2 agrees at 8 bases. The V gene's germline CDR1 is SGHRS and CDR2 YFSETQ. The CDR3 contains 16 residues. Losses at the gene ends were 2 bases for V and 5 bases for J; bases not matched to a gene: 8. This CDR3 is CASSFQAGDATGELFF. The CDR3 nucleotides read TGCGCCAGCAGCTTCCAAGCGGGAGACGCTACCGGGGAGCTGTTTTTT.

The V and J genes are TRBV7-2 and TRBJ2-3, with 12 bases fitting TRBD2. Looked up from germline, CDR1 is SGHTA and CDR2 is FQGNSA. The junction had 11 bases not matched to a gene; V was cut back by 2 bases and J by 14 bases. The CDR3 has 15 amino acids. CDR3 nucleotides: TGTGCCAGCAGCTTACCCGAAACTAGCGGGGGGCCTCCGTATTTT. As protein: CASSLPETSGGPPYF.

V is TRBV5-1 and J is TRBJ1-1, with 10 bases identical to TRBD1. V shed 3 bases, J shed 9 bases, and the junction held 2 bases outside the gene matches. This CDR3 region has 12 residues. CDR1 is SGHRS and CDR2 is YFSETQ in the germline V gene. The CDR3 here is CASSWDRGKAFF. In DNA, the CDR3 is TGCGCCAGCAGCTGGGACAGGGGAAAAGCTTTCTTT. Full variable domain (outside the CDR3, taken from reference TRBV5-1 and TRBJ1-1): KAGVTQTPRYLIKTRGQQVTLSCSPISGHRSVSWYQQTPGQGLQFLFEYFSETQRNKGNFPGRFSGRQFSNSRSEMNVSTLELGDSALYLCASSWDRGKAFFGQGTRLTVV.

The chain has TRBV19 and TRBJ2-3, with 12 nucleotides matching TRBD2. Germline V CDR1 and CDR2: LNHDA, SQIVND (reference sequence). The trim removed 7 bases at V and 1 base at J, leaving 6 bases unmatched. The CDR3 consists of 16 residues. CDR3 amino acids: CASTLAGGPGTDTQYF. CDR3 coding DNA: TGTGCCAGTACCCTAGCGGGAGGGCCGGGCACAGATACGCAGTATTTT.

This clone was observed a few times. This CDR3 reads CASSAGQGDEQYF. The CDR3 nucleotides are TGTGCCAGCAGCGCTGGACAGGGGGACGAGCAGTACTTC. The rearrangement links TRBV9 to TRBJ2-7, with 10 bases fitting TRBD1. The CDR3 is 13 amino acids. Germline trimming cut 3 bases from V and 5 bases from J; bases unmatched to any gene: 2. Germline-derived CDR1 and CDR2 are SGDLS and YYNGEE.

CDR3 coding DNA: TGTGCCAGCAGTACTAGCGGGGGGTGGCAAGAGACCCAGTACTTC. Encoded protein: CASSTSGGWQETQYF. The rearrangement joins TRBV7-2 to TRBJ2-5; 12 bases are shared with TRBD2. V lost 6 bases, J lost 2 bases, and 4 bases stayed unmatched. Germline loops: CDR1 SGHTA, CDR2 FQGNSA. This CDR3 spans 15 amino acids.

The CDR3 here is CASSQDGRGSGTDTQYF. The CDR3 nucleotides are TGTGCCAGCAGCCAAGATGGAAGGGGAAGCGGCACAGATACGCAGTATTTT. This sequence joins TRBV4-2 and TRBJ2-3, with D possibly being TRBD1 (5 bases). Germline CDR1 is LGHNA and CDR2 is YNFKEQ. The CDR3 runs to 17 residues. The V and J ends lost 0 bases and 1 base respectively, with 14 bases between them.

The V call is TRBV18, the J call TRBJ2-2, with 10 positions matching TRBD2. With V trimmed by 3 bases and J by 4 bases, 5 bases remained unmatched. Germline CDR1 and CDR2: KGHSH and LQKENI. This CDR3 has 16 residues. The CDR3 coding sequence is TGTGCCAGCTCACCGAAGCGGGAGGGCCTCACCGGGGAGCTGTTTTTT. It yields the protein CASSPKREGLTGELFF.

This chain uses TRBV7-9 with TRBJ2-3; tentative D call: TRBD2 (5 bases). CDR1 SEHNR and CDR2 FQNEAQ come from the germline V gene (reference sequence). V lost 3 bases and J 4 bases, leaving 14 bases between the germline ends. The CDR3 has 15 residues. The CDR3, as DNA: TGTGCCAGCAGCTTCGATGGGAGTGCCCCAGATACGCAGTATTTT. Translation gives CASSFDGSAPDTQYF.

This clone was counted only a few times. V is TRBV10-3 and J is TRBJ2-7, with 8 bases that match TRBD1. V trimming: 10 bases; J trimming: 3 bases; junction bases outside the gene matches: 14. Germline CDR1 reads ENHRY; CDR2 reads SYGVKD. The CDR3 covers 15 residues. The CDR3: CATSAGQGWDYEQYF. CDR3 nucleotides: TGTGCCACTAGTGCCGGACAGGGCTGGGACTACGAGCAGTACTTC.

The chain combines TRBV18 with TRBJ2-3, with 11 bases matching TRBD1. CDR3 size: 16 residues. Germline CDR1 KGHSH, CDR2 LQKENI. The V gene end was trimmed by 2 bases and the J gene end by 4 bases; junction bases not matched to a gene: 5. Written as DNA, the CDR3 is TGTGCCAGCTCACCATCGGGACAGGGGGGATCAGATACGCAGTATTTT. This translates into CASSPSGQGGSDTQYF.

The chain employs TRBV7-3 and TRBJ2-2, with D maybe TRBD1 (6 bases). Trimming pared 5 bases from V and 4 bases from J, leaving 14 bases between. The CDR3 has 15 amino acids. Germline V lookup: CDR1 SGHTA, CDR2 FQGTGA. CDR3 region: CASSEQGRGTGELFF. CDR3 nucleotide sequence: TGTGCCAGCAGCGAACAGGGAAGGGGCACCGGGGAGCTGTTTTTT.

The chain has TRBV5-4 and TRBJ1-1; TRBD1 is a possible D gene (6 bases). CDR1 is SGHNT and CDR2 is YYREEE in the germline V gene (reference sequence). This CDR3 region has 14 residues. Trimming left V 4 bases short and J 4 bases short, with 14 bases between. As DNA, the CDR3 is TGTGCCAGCAGCCCCAGGGGAAGAAGCACTGAAGCTTTCTTT. Protein sequence: CASSPRGRSTEAFF.

The CDR3 loop is CSAGGDRGLNEQFF. CDR3 DNA sequence: TGCAGCGCGGGGGGGGACAGGGGATTGAATGAGCAGTTCTTC. V is TRBV29-1 and J is TRBJ2-1, with 10 bases identical to TRBD1. V gave up 7 bases and J gave up 7 bases; unmatched junction bases: 10. Germline V gene data show CDR1 as SQVTM and CDR2 as ANQGSEA. The CDR3 is 14 amino acids.

The chain links TRBV19 to TRBJ1-1; TRBD1 might be the D (5 bases). V dropped 7 bases and J dropped 5 bases, with 8 bases sitting between them. Germline V gene data show CDR1 as LNHDA and CDR2 as SQIVND (reference sequence). The CDR3 loop spans 11 amino acids. The CDR3 loop reads CASIGGTEAFF. The CDR3 bases are TGTGCCAGTATTGGGGGGACTGAAGCTTTCTTT.

Only one count was recorded for this clone. The V and J genes are TRBV7-8 and TRBJ1-2; TRBD1 is a possible D gene (6 bases). The CDR3 is made up of 15 amino acids. The V and J ends lost 4 bases and 2 bases respectively, with 14 bases between them. Germline V CDR1 and CDR2: SGHVS, FQNEAQ. For the CDR3, the DNA is TGTGCCAGCAGCTCCTACAGGGAAAGGAACTATGGCTACACCTTC. Translated, it gives CASSSYRERNYGYTF.

The V call is TRBV7-2, the J call TRBJ2-5; 12 nucleotides match TRBD2. The CDR3 length is 14 residues. Trimming at V came to 5 bases and at J to 5 bases, leaving 3 bases not matched to a gene. The germline V gene encodes CDR1 SGHTA and CDR2 FQGNSA. CDR3 bases: TGTGCCAGCAGCACTAGCGGGGGGTGGGAGACCCAGTACTTC. It specifies CASSTSGGWETQYF.

This chain uses TRBV25-1 with TRBJ2-7; D might be TRBD2 (6 bases). The CDR3 has 16 amino acids. V was pared by 3 bases and J by 7 bases, with 22 bases between. CDR1 MGHDK and CDR2 SYGVNS come from the germline V gene. The CDR3 loop is CASSDPGRGGLGEQYF. DNA of the CDR3: TGTGCCAGCAGTGACCCCGGGCGGGGAGGTTTGGGAGAGCAGTACTTC.

This clone occurred once. V usage is TRBV7-8 and J usage is TRBJ1-3; TRBD1 matches at 7 bases. The CDR3 totals 14 residues. Germline CDR1 and CDR2: SGHVS and FQNEAQ. The J segment lost 0 bases and the V segment lost 5 bases, leaving 1 base of the junction unmatched. The DNA of the CDR3 is TGTGCCAGCAGCCGGGACAGCTCTGGAAACACCATATATTTT. It codes for CASSRDSSGNTIYF.

The V call is TRBV30, the J call TRBJ1-2; 9 bases fit TRBD1. The V gene's germline CDR1 is GTSNPN and CDR2 SVGIG (reference sequence). The CDR3 covers 15 residues. V was pared by 8 bases and J by 3 bases, with 13 bases of the junction left unmatched. This CDR3 reads CARDRDDAEHYGYTF. CDR3 coding DNA: TGTGCCCGGGACAGGGACGACGCCGAGCACTATGGCTACACCTTC.

The rearrangement links TRBV6-1 to TRBJ2-6, with 7 positions matching TRBD1. Per the germline V gene, CDR1 is MNHNS and CDR2 is SASEGT. The CDR3 runs to 18 residues. V trimming: 3 bases; J trimming: 0 bases; junction bases outside the gene matches: 8. CDR3 coding DNA: TGTGCCAGCAGTGAGTTTGGACAGGCATACTCTGGGGCCAACGTCCTGACTTTC. It is translated as CASSEFGQAYSGANVLTF.

The count of this clone is one. V is TRBV11-3 and J is TRBJ2-3, with D perhaps matching TRBD2 (6 bases). The germline CDR1 and CDR2 sequences are SGHNT and YENEEA. This CDR3 spans 15 amino acids. The germline V and J ends were trimmed by 1 base and 5 bases, with 13 bases remaining between them. The CDR3 region has the DNA TGTGCCAGCAGCTTAGGGGGAGGCCGGAAAGATACGCAGTATTTT. It specifies CASSLGGGRKDTQYF.